The T cell receptor beta chain described here comes from a study of cytomegalovirus exposure and HLA in healthy donors. The overall study: About 84% of approximately 400 genotyped donors fell in the Caucasian-associated ancestry cluster.

PCR was performed using 60 Vbeta and 13 Jbeta primers. Assay: immunoSEQ multiplex PCR; the TCRdb copy retains only in-frame clones and omits some. The sample lists around 100,000 clones; 75% were seen once. From germline, CDR1 is LNHDA and CDR2 SQIVND (reference sequence). Trimming removed 3 bases from V and 7 bases from J; junction bases left unmatched: 3. The CDR3 has 14 residues. The V gene is TRBV19, the J gene TRBJ2-3; 11 bases fit TRBD2. The sequencing input was PBMCs. The clonotype was recovered from a man aged 50-59 years in good health and CMV-seronegative. CDR3 sequence reads: CASSMTSGTNTQYF. For the CDR3, the DNA is TGTGCCAGTAGTATGACTAGCGGGACAAATACGCAGTATTTT.